This T cell receptor beta chain was recorded in a study of T cell clones after liver transplantation (dated 2019 in TCRdb). Broadly, across the study: The samples were obtained from ITN030ST, a randomized trial that attempted immunosuppression withdrawal within 2 years after liver transplantation. After a pre-transplant mixed lymphocyte reaction, TCRbeta sequencing was used to pinpoint donor-reactive T cell clones, which were subsequently tracked in post-transplant blood. Third party-reactive TCRbeta sequences from pre-transplant MLRs were also identified as an antigen-independent comparator for donor-reactive sequences. Three of the eight recipients were HCV-positive; the others were transplanted for non-autoimmune, non-viral indications. Subjects received no induction therapy and standard immunosuppression until randomization at 12-24 months post-transplant. Tolerance was defined as complete immunosuppression withdrawal for at least one year with no rise in liver enzymes beyond twice the upper limit of normal. Blood samples were collected pre-transplant, then pre-randomization ahead of withdrawal, and finally post-randomization once withdrawal had either been completed or failed. Of the 8 liver transplant recipients making up the studied cohort, 3 were classified as tolerant and 5 as non-tolerant.

Via the germline V gene (reference sequence), CDR1 is SEHNR and CDR2 FQNEAQ. The CDR3 spans 15 residues, from the cysteine through the phenylalanine. CDR3 DNA is the only sequence kept; it has 45 bases, read in frame from the first base. The trim is 1 base for V and 4 bases for J, with a gap of 11 bases between the germline ends. What the authors observed across the whole study: Without allograft tissue specimens, donor-reactive T cells may have migrated into the graft rather than being deleted. Low numbers of available donor cells limited the measurable donor-reactive repertoire in a couple of subjects. In most of the 8 subjects, regardless of tolerance or HCV status, circulating donor-reactive CD4 TCRbeta sequences dropped significantly post-transplant. After accounting for repertoire turnover, donor-reactive detection was significantly reduced in 7 of 8 subjects for CD4 and 8 of 8 for CD8. The decline in donor-reactive sequences exceeded the decline in third party-reactive sequences, suggesting partial antigen-specific deletion that was unrelated to withdrawal success. Conclusions were preliminary, limited by small, heterogeneous patient numbers and non-standardized post-transplant time points.

Using immunoSEQ, frozen genomic DNA was subjected to high-throughput TCRbeta CDR3 sequencing, a process that included PCR amplification, mapping, bias correction and internal controls. In the source study's methods: Productive rearrangements were retained, and unique TCRbeta sequences were defined by the CDR3 nucleotide sequence together with the V and J gene. For classification of a sequence as donor-reactive, at least 5-fold expansion in CFSE-low cells relative to unstimulated pre-transplant cells and a frequency of at least 0.01% were required. Minimum frequency thresholds were set for each subject based on the unstimulated sample with the lowest template count, ensuring at least 90% detection power. Jensen-Shannon divergence between the top 1000 TCRbeta sequences post- versus pre-transplant served as the measure of repertoire turnover. Two-sided Fisher's exact tests were used to test for changes in how often donor-reactive sequences were detected. TCRdb's version of the immuneACCESS table is confined to in-frame rearrangements and falls short of the full clone set. An unresolved V gene accounts for under half of the shortfall where checked; the remainder is of unknown origin. For V, J and clone size, that table is used; D and trimming come from the DNA. The sample includes some 59,000 clones, with 70% to 75% observed a single time. The leading ten clones occupy approximately 15% of the sample.

As concerns this clone: Its recognized antigen is unknown. No base-level quality is on record; no much larger clone is a single base apart.

The time point label for this specimen denotes: pre-transplant. Thawed unstimulated PBMCs were stained for CD3, CD4 and CD8 and FACS-sorted into CD3+CD4+ and CD3+CD8+ populations. All 8 studied subjects were randomized to withdrawal of immunosuppression. The Qiagen DNeasy Blood and Tissue Kit was used for isolation of genomic DNA. The clonotype was recovered from a human donor who received a liver transplant. The sequencing here drew on CD4+ T cells from blood, taken before liver transplant. Here the chain combines TRBV7-9 and TRBJ1-5, with no reliable assignment of the D segment. This receptor has the CDR3 CASSLDGPLNQPQHF. The nucleotide sequence is given as TGTGCCAGCAGCTTAGATGGCCCGCTTAATCAGCCCCAGCATTTT.